These T cell receptor beta chains were read from a single sample in a study of blood T cells in healthy people across ages. TCRdb itself ran the 5' RACE reads through MiXCR, one entry per CDR3 protein. The repertoire consists of hundreds of thousands of distinct CDR3 sequences, with 53% occurring once and the leading ten covering roughly 37%. The source material was blood. These receptors all stem from a man older than 75 in good health. The CDR3 runs from the conserved cysteine through the conserved F or W. A D gene is named only where the DNA matches it firmly. Size tells how often a clone was seen (once, few, many) or the class of an expanded clone, and some rows leave it out.

abundance	v_gene	d_gene	j_gene	CDR3aa	CDR3nt
NA	TRBV6-5	NA	TRBJ2-3	CASRRSGGYTDTQYF	TGTGCCAGCAGGCGGTCGGGCGGATACACAGATACGCAGTATTTT
NA	TRBV7-2	TRBD2	TRBJ2-3	CASSFSGIGDTQYF	TGTGCCAGCAGCTTTAGCGGGATAGGGGATACGCAGTATTTT
NA	TRBV20-1	TRBD2	TRBJ2-2	CSARRSGSAGELFF	TGCAGTGCTAGACGCAGCGGGAGCGCCGGGGAGCTGTTTTTT
NA	TRBV7-2	NA	TRBJ2-3	CASSRDGGPDTQYF	TGTGCCAGCAGTCGGGACGGAGGACCAGATACGCAGTATTTT
NA	TRBV20-1	TRBD1	TRBJ2-6	CSAEDRGQGGANVLTF	TGCAGTGCAGAAGACAGGGGGCAAGGTGGGGCCAACGTCCTGACTTTC
NA	TRBV6-2/TRBV6-3	NA	TRBJ2-5	CASSYGVETQYF	TGTGCCAGCAGTTACGGAGTCGAGACCCAGTACTTC
NA	TRBV7-2	TRBD1	TRBJ2-3	CASSLDRGRTDTQYF	TGTGCCAGCAGCTTAGACAGGGGGCGGACAGATACGCAGTATTTT
NA	TRBV19	TRBD1	TRBJ1-1	CASKTETDRPEAFF	TGTGCCAGTAAAACGGAAACGGACAGGCCTGAAGCTTTCTTT
NA	TRBV28	TRBD2	TRBJ2-5	CASEGGRAGKTQYF	TGTGCCAGCGAGGGCGGGAGGGCCGGAAAGACCCAGTACTTC
NA	TRBV29-1	NA	TRBJ2-7	CSVDDSPQFSYNEQYF	TGCAGCGTTGATGACTCCCCACAATTCTCCTACAATGAGCAGTACTTC
NA	TRBV27	TRBD1	TRBJ1-5	CASSLTGQGINQPQHF	TGTGCCAGCAGTTTAACAGGACAGGGGATCAATCAGCCCCAGCATTTT
NA	TRBV20-1	TRBD1	TRBJ1-6	CSAGDRGWPPLHF	TGCAGTGCTGGGGACAGGGGGTGGCCACCCCTCCACTTT
NA	TRBV29-1	NA	TRBJ2-7	CSVAGAHSGEQYF	TGCAGCGTGGCCGGGGCCCACTCGGGAGAGCAGTACTTC
NA	TRBV6-2/TRBV6-3	TRBD2	TRBJ2-5	CASSYRLAGEGETQYF	TGTGCCAGCAGTTACCGACTAGCGGGAGAAGGGGAGACCCAGTACTTC
NA	TRBV20-1	TRBD2	TRBJ2-1	CGARELRLAANEQFF	TGCGGTGCTAGAGAACTGCGACTAGCGGCCAATGAGCAGTTCTTC
NA	TRBV4-3	NA	TRBJ2-3	CASSQDGGGLTDTQYF	TGCGCCAGCAGCCAAGATGGTGGGGGGCTCACAGATACGCAGTATTTT
few	TRBV28	NA	TRBJ2-7	CASSLLAHYEQYF	TGTGCCAGCAGTTTATTGGCCCACTACGAGCAGTACTTC
NA	TRBV7-6	NA	TRBJ1-4	CASSLAGQANEKLFF	TGTGCCAGCAGCTTAGCGGGCCAGGCTAATGAAAAACTGTTTTTT
few	TRBV4-1	NA	TRBJ2-7	CASSQEPGPPYEQYF	TGCGCCAGCAGCCAAGAACCGGGACCCCCCTACGAGCAGTACTTC
NA	TRBV6-1	TRBD2	TRBJ2-5	CASSIGLAGSRSETQYF	TGTGCCAGCAGTATCGGCTTAGCGGGGTCTAGATCGGAGACCCAGTACTTC
NA	TRBV10-3	TRBD1	TRBJ1-2	CAIGGRDRGNYGYTF	TGTGCCATCGGCGGACGGGACAGGGGAAACTATGGCTACACCTTC
NA	TRBV12-3/TRBV12-4	TRBD1	TRBJ1-2	CASSPQTGPNYGYTF	TGTGCCAGCAGTCCCCAGACAGGGCCTAACTATGGCTACACCTTC
few	TRBV24-1	NA	TRBJ2-3	CATSDQDSTDTQYF	TGTGCCACCAGTGACCAGGACAGCACAGATACGCAGTATTTT
NA	TRBV5-5	TRBD1	TRBJ1-2	CASSLGQGNVYGYTF	TGTGCCAGCAGCTTGGGACAGGGCAACGTCTATGGCTACACCTTC
NA	TRBV20-1	NA	TRBJ2-1	CSAPLNEQFF	TGCAGTGCGCCTTTGAATGAGCAGTTCTTC